These 25 T cell receptor beta chains were all obtained from the same sample, sequenced in a study of T cells in Graves' hyperthyroidism and ophthalmopathy. What was amplified from RNA transcripts were TCR beta CDR3 regions. HTBI primers were used for first-round RT-PCR of the TCR CDR3. TCRdb reprocessed the multiplex PCR reads with MiXCR, giving one entry per CDR3 protein. The table shows around 700,000 distinct CDR3 sequences, with around 20% occurring only once. Sequenced material: blood. All receptors come from a woman aged 45-65 years with Graves' hyperthyroidism that later progressed to Graves' ophthalmopathy.

This clonotype was observed a few times. A read error may be the cause here, since a much bigger clone is one base away. V and J are TRBV11-2 and TRBJ1-2, with D maybe TRBD1 (5 bases). The CDR3 consists of 18 residues. With 5 bases removed from V and 7 bases from J, the gap between germline ends came to 29 bases. Germline-derived CDR1 and CDR2 are SGHAT and FQNNGV. CDR3 sequence reads: CASSNPLRGKGPGLGYTF. The CDR3 coding sequence is TGTGCCAGCAGCAACCCTCTAAGGGGCAAGGGCCCAGGGCTTGGCTACACCTTC.

At least ten counts were recorded for this clonotype. This chain joins TRBV3-1 and TRBJ1-2, with 8 nucleotides matching TRBD1. Trimming removed 5 bases from V and 2 bases from J; junction bases left unmatched: 7. Germline-derived CDR1 and CDR2 are LGHDT and YNNKEL (reference sequence). The CDR3 is 15 residues long. This chain's CDR3 is CASSKLRTGNYGYTF. In nucleotides, the CDR3 is TGTGCCAGCAGCAAATTGCGGACAGGGAACTATGGCTACACCTTC.

This clonotype has more than one count but fewer than ten. The chain uses TRBV10-3 and TRBJ1-2; D might be TRBD1 (5 bases). Trimming left V 0 bases short and J 4 bases short, with 15 bases between. Germline loops: CDR1 ENHRY, CDR2 SYGVKD. The CDR3 loop spans 16 amino acids. The DNA for the CDR3 is TGTGCCATCAGTGAGTCACCGAGGGGAGGGAGCTATGGCTACACCTTC. Translation gives CAISESPRGGSYGYTF.

The rearrangement joins TRBV7-6 to TRBJ2-1; the D gene is possibly TRBD1 (5 bases). Germline lookup yields CDR1 SGHVS and CDR2 FNYEAQ. This CDR3 is 17 amino acids long. Trimming took 3 bases from V and 4 from J, leaving 19 bases between them. CDR3 nucleotide sequence: TGTGCCAGCAGCTTTTCACAGGCAGGCCACCTTTACAATGAGCAGTTCTTC. This translates into CASSFSQAGHLYNEQFF. Full variable domain (rest looked up from reference TRBV7-6 and TRBJ2-1): GAGVSQSPRYKVTKRGQDVALRCDPISGHVSLYWYRQALGQGPEFLTYFNYEAQQDKSGLPNDRFSAERPEGSISTLTIQRTEQRDSAMYRCASSFSQAGHLYNEQFFGPGTRLTVL.

This clonotype was counted a few times. The chain couples TRBV27 to TRBJ2-5; D remains ambiguous. The length of the CDR3 is 14 residues. The V gene lost 2 bases and the J gene lost 5 bases, with 12 bases spanning the gap. Per germline, CDR1 MNHEY and CDR2 SMNVEV (reference sequence). CDR3: CASSLIDSLETQYF. The CDR3 region has the DNA TGTGCCAGCAGTTTAATCGACTCTTTGGAGACCCAGTACTTC.

This clonotype has a handful of counts. This sequence joins TRBV5-8 and TRBJ2-1, with TRBD2 as a possible D gene (6 bases). The CDR3 runs to 17 residues. The V gene lost 3 bases and the J gene lost 2 bases, with 18 bases spanning the gap. The germline CDR1 and CDR2 sequences are SGHTS and YDEGEE. CDR3 bases: TGTGCCAGCAGCTCGGGACTTTCCTTGCTAACCTACAATGAGCAGTTCTTC. Protein product: CASSSGLSLLTYNEQFF. Supplemented by reference TRBV5-8 and TRBJ2-1, the full variable domain reads EAGVTQSPTHLIKTRGQQATLRCSPISGHTSVYWYQQALGLGLQFLLWYDEGEERNRGNFPPRFSGRQFPNYSSELNVNALELEDSALYLCASSSGLSLLTYNEQFFGPGTRLTVL.

V and J are TRBV20-1 and TRBJ1-4; D remains ambiguous. Germline V gene lookup returns CDR1 DFQATT and CDR2 SNEGSKA (reference sequence). The V end lost 7 bases, the J end lost 3 bases, and 12 bases lay between the germline ends. The CDR3 loop spans 13 amino acids. CDR3 coding DNA: TGCAGTGTCCCCTCCCGACCTAATGAAAAACTGTTTTTT. Translated, it gives CSVPSRPNEKLFF.

This clonotype was observed many times. The V call is TRBV20-1, the J call TRBJ1-5; no definite D call. V lost 5 bases to trimming and J lost 0 bases, with 14 bases between them. Germline CDR1 and CDR2: DFQATT and SNEGSKA (reference sequence). This CDR3 region has 15 residues. The CDR3, as DNA: TGCAGTGCTGGGAAAGGCGGTTATAGCAATCAGCCCCAGCATTTT. As protein: CSAGKGGYSNQPQHF.

This clonotype has at least ten counts. This chain uses TRBV4-1 with TRBJ1-5; a possible D gene is TRBD1 (6 bases). Trimming shortened V by 0 bases and J by 4 bases, and 13 bases separated the two germline ends. Germline CDR1 MGHRA, CDR2 YSYEKL. The CDR3 extends over 16 amino acids. In DNA, the CDR3 is TGCGCCAGCAGCCAAGATCTATGGCAGGGGAATCAGCCCCAGCATTTT. As protein: CASSQDLWQGNQPQHF.

This clonotype was counted ten times or more. The genes are TRBV18 and TRBJ2-2; D ambiguous. Germline V gives CDR1 KGHSH, CDR2 LQKENI. The V and J ends lost 2 bases and 4 bases respectively, with 11 bases between them. This CDR3 has 15 residues. This CDR3 is CASSPKGGATGELFF. CDR3 bases: TGTGCCAGCTCACCAAAAGGCGGTGCCACCGGGGAGCTGTTTTTT.

This clonotype was counted ten times or more. The chain carries TRBV29-1 and TRBJ2-3, with 8 bases fitting TRBD1. Germline CDR1 reads SQVTM; CDR2 reads ANQGSEA. The CDR3 totals 16 residues. The trim removed 7 bases at V and 0 bases at J, leaving 12 bases unmatched. In nucleotides, the CDR3 is TGCAGCGCTCAGCCCCAGGGGGCAGGTAGCACAGATACGCAGTATTTT. The encoded protein is CSAQPQGAGSTDTQYF.

This chain uses TRBV15 with TRBJ2-3; 9 bases agree with TRBD2. This CDR3 has 15 amino acids. Germline CDR1 LNHNV, CDR2 YYDKDF (reference sequence). V dropped 4 bases and J dropped 2; count of bases not matched to a gene: 4. This chain's CDR3 is CATSKASGATDTQYF. CDR3 sequence (DNA): TGTGCCACCAGCAAAGCTAGCGGGGCCACAGATACGCAGTATTTT.

At least ten counts were recorded for this clonotype. The chain uses TRBV20-1 and TRBJ1-1, with a weak D call TRBD1 (5 bases). The germline V and J ends were trimmed by 6 bases and 0 bases, with 20 bases remaining between them. The CDR3 length is 16 residues. Germline V gene data show CDR1 as DFQATT and CDR2 as SNEGSKA (reference sequence). The CDR3, as DNA: TGCAGTGCCAAGGGTTGGGGCATTTTCATGAACACTGAAGCTTTCTTT. Amino acid sequence: CSAKGWGIFMNTEAFF.

In its sample, this clonotype was seen many times. V gene TRBV12-3 or TRBV12-4 combines with J gene TRBJ1-5; no definite D call. CDR3 length: 15 residues. V lost 3 bases and J lost 2, with 11 bases in between. The CDR3 protein is CASSFVGDGNQPQHF. The CDR3 nucleotides are TGTGCCAGCAGTTTTGTCGGGGATGGCAATCAGCCCCAGCATTTT.

The chain carries TRBV27 and TRBJ2-7, with TRBD1 matching over 9 bases. From germline, CDR1 is MNHEY and CDR2 SMNVEV (reference sequence). CDR3 length equals 17 residues. V trimming: 5 bases; J trimming: 4 bases; junction bases outside the gene matches: 15. The CDR3 nucleotides read TGTGCCAGCAGTAGGACTACTCTCCCGGGACAGGGATACGAGCAGTACTTC. Translated: CASSRTTLPGQGYEQYF.

This clonotype was picked up a small number of times. The chain uses TRBV10-3 and TRBJ2-1, with D possibly being TRBD2 (5 bases). CDR1 and CDR2 from the germline V gene are ENHRY and SYGVKD. V lost 6 bases, J lost 3 bases, and 15 bases lay in between. The CDR3 extends over 15 amino acids. In DNA form, the CDR3 reads TGTGCCATCAGCTCAAGTGAGGGAGTCTACAATGAGCAGTTCTTC. Translated, it gives CAISSSEGVYNEQFF.

This clonotype was counted at least ten times. The chain is built from TRBV3-1 and TRBJ1-6; the D is unclear. The V gene lost 4 bases and the J gene lost 7 bases, with 14 bases spanning the gap. CDR1 LGHDT and CDR2 YNNKEL come from the germline V gene (reference sequence). There are 15 residues in the CDR3. Written as DNA, the CDR3 is TGTGCCAGCAGCCTGACACGGGGATCCAATTCACCCCTCCACTTT. Its protein is CASSLTRGSNSPLHF. The variable domain in full, with the rest retrieved from reference TRBV3-1 and TRBJ1-6, is DTAVSQTPKYLVTQMGNDKSIKCEQNLGHDTMYWYKQDSKKFLKIMFSYNNKELIINETVPNRFSPKSPDKAHLNLHINSLELGDSAVYFCASSLTRGSNSPLHFGNGTRLTVT.

This clonotype has more than one count but fewer than ten. The rearrangement links TRBV29-1 to TRBJ2-7; D is ambiguous. The CDR3 has 11 amino acids. Deletions cut 3 bases from V and 3 bases from J, with 6 bases between. Germline CDR1 SQVTM, CDR2 ANQGSEA. CDR3: CSVESFYEQYF. As DNA, the CDR3 is TGCAGCGTTGAGTCCTTCTACGAGCAGTACTTC.

The chain combines TRBV24-1 with TRBJ2-5; either TRBD1 or TRBD2 may fit D (5 bases each). V lost 4 bases, J lost 1 base, and 9 bases lay in between. This CDR3 has 14 residues. The germline V gene has CDR1 KGHDR and CDR2 SFDVKD. Here the CDR3 reads CATSEGRTQETQYF. The CDR3 DNA reads as TGTGCCACCAGTGAGGGACGTACCCAAGAGACCCAGTACTTC.

This clonotype was detected ten times or more. The V and J genes are TRBV5-8 and TRBJ2-7, with TRBD1 as a possible D gene (6 bases). This CDR3 has 14 residues. Germline V gene sequence: CDR1 SGHTS, CDR2 YDEGEE. With 0 bases removed from V and 3 bases from J, the gap between germline ends came to 10 bases. Written as DNA, the CDR3 is TGTGCCAGCAGCTTGGGACAGGTTTACTACGAGCAGTACTTC. Residues: CASSLGQVYYEQYF.

This clonotype has more than one count but fewer than ten. The CDR3 reads CASSVARGSFYEQYF. As DNA, the CDR3 is TGTGCCAGCAGCGTAGCCCGGGGATCTTTCTACGAGCAGTACTTC. J is TRBJ2-7 and V is TRBV9; maybe TRBD2 (5 bases). CDR1 SGDLS and CDR2 YYNGEE come from the germline V gene. Trimming cost V 0 bases and J 3 bases, with 13 bases left between them. CDR3 length: 15 amino acids.

The table lists this clonotype with a few counts. Given a much more abundant clone one base away, this may be a read error. This chain uses TRBV2 with TRBJ1-5; D is unclear. Germline CDR1 is SNHLY and CDR2 is FYNNEI. Trimming removed 1 base from V and 8 bases from J, with 12 bases in between. The CDR3 runs to 14 residues. The CDR3 loop is CASSEVPVGKPQHF. CDR3 nucleotide sequence: TGTGCCAGCAGTGAAGTTCCGGTAGGTAAGCCCCAGCATTTT.

This clonotype was detected ten times or more. The chain couples TRBV30 to TRBJ1-2, with TRBD1 as a possible D gene (5 bases). V lost 8 bases and J 9 bases, leaving 13 bases between the germline ends. The CDR3 runs to 10 residues. Germline CDR1 GTSNPN, CDR2 SVGIG (reference sequence). Here the CDR3 DNA reads TGTGCCACCGGGACGATAAGCTACACCTTC. This gives the protein CATGTISYTF. Drawing the rest from reference TRBV30 and TRBJ1-2, the complete variable domain is SQTIHQWPATLVQPVGSPLSLECTVEGTSNPNLYWYRQAAGRGLQLLFYSVGIGQISSEVPQNLSASRPQDRQFILSSKKLLLSDSGFYLCATGTISYTFGSGTRLTVV.

The rearrangement uses TRBV29-1 and TRBJ1-5; no definite D call. V was cut by 4 bases and J by 2 bases, with 12 bases left in between. Per the germline V gene, CDR1 is SQVTM and CDR2 is ANQGSEA. The CDR3 has 14 residues. CDR3 DNA sequence: TGCAGCGTTGTTGAGGGATTAGGCAATCAGCCCCAGCATTTT. Translated: CSVVEGLGNQPQHF.

At least ten counts were recorded for this clonotype. The chain carries TRBV5-8 and TRBJ1-2; 7 bases fit TRBD1. The CDR3 sequence is 14 residues long. The trim removed 1 base at V and 6 bases at J, leaving 6 bases unmatched. Looked up from germline, CDR1 is SGHTS and CDR2 is YDEGEE. DNA of the CDR3: TGTGCCAGCAGCTTGCTCAGGGGGGGACATGGCTACACCTTC. It yields the protein CASSLLRGGHGYTF.